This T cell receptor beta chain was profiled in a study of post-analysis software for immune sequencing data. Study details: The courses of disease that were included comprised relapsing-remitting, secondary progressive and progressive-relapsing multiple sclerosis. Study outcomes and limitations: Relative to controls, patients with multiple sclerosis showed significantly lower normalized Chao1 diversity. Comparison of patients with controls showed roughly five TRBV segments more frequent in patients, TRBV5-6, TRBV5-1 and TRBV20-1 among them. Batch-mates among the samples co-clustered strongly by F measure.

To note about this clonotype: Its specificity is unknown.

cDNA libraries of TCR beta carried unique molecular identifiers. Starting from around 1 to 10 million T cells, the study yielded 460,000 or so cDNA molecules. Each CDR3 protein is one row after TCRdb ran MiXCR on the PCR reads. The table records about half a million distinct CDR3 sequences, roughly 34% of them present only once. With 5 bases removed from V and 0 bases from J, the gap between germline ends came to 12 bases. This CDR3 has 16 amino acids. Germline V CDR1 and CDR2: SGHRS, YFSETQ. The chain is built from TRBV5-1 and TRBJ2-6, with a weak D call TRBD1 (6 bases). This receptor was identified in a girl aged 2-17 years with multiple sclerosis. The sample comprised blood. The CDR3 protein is CASSLTGVSGANVLTF. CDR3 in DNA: TGCGCCAGCAGTCTGACAGGCGTCTCTGGGGCCAACGTCCTGACTTTC.